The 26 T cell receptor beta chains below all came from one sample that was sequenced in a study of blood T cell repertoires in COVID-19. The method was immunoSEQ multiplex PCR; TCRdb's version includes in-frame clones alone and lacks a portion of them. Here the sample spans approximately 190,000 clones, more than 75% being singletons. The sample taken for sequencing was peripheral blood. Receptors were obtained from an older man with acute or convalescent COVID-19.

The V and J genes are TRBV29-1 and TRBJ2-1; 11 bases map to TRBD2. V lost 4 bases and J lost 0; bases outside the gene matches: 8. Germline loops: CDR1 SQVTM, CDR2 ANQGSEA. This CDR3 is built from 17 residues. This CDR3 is CSVVSTSGSFSYNEQFF. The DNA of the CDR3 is TGCAGCGTTGTAAGTACTAGCGGGAGCTTCTCCTACAATGAGCAGTTCTTC.

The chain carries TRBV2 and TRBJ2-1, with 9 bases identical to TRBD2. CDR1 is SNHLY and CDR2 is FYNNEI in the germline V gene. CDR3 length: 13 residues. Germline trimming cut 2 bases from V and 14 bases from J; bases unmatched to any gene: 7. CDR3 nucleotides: TGTGCCAGCAGTGAAAGGGTAGCGGGAGACAAGTTCTTC. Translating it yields CASSERVAGDKFF.

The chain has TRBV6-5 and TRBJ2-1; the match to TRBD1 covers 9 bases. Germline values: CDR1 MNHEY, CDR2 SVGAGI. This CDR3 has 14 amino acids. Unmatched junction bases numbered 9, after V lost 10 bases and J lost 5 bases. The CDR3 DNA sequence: TGTGCCACCTTGGGACAGGGAGGGCACAATGAGCAGTTCTTC. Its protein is CATLGQGGHNEQFF.

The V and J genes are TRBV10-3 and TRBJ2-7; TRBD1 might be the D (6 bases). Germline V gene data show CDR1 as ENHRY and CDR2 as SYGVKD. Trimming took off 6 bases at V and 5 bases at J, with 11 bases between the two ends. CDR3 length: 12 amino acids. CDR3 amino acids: CAIRETGNEQYF. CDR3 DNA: TGTGCCATCAGAGAAACAGGGAACGAGCAGTACTTC.

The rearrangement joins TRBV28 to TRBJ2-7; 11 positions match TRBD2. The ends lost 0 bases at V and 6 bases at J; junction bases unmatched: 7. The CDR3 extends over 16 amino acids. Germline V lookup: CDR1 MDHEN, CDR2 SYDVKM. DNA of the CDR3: TGTGCCAGCAGTTTATGGGGACTAGCGGAGCGATCCGAGCAGTACTTC. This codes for CASSLWGLAERSEQYF. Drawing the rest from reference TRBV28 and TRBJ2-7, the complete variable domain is DVKVTQSSRYLVKRTGEKVFLECVQDMDHENMFWYRQDPGLGLRLIYFSYDVKMKEKGDIPEGYSVSREKKERFSLILESASTNQTSMYLCASSLWGLAERSEQYFGPGTRLTVT.

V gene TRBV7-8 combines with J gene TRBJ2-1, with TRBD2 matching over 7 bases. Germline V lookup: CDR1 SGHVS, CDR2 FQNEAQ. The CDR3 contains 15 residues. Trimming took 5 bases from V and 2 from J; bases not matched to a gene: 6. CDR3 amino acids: CASSPPGGPYNEQFF. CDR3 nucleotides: TGTGCCAGCAGCCCACCGGGAGGACCCTACAATGAGCAGTTCTTC.

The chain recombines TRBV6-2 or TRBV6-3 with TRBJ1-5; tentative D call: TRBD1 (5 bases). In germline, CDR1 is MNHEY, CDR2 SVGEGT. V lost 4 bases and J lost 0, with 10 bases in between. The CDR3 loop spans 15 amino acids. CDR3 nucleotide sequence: TGTGCCAGCAGTTTCCTTCAGGGTAGCAATCAGCCCCAGCATTTT. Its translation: CASSFLQGSNQPQHF.

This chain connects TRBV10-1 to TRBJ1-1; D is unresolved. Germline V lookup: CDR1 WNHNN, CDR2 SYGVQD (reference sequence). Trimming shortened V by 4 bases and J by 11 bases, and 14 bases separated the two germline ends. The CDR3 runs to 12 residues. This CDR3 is CASSGPGFQAFF. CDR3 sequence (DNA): TGCGCCAGCAGTGGGCCCGGGTTTCAGGCTTTCTTT.

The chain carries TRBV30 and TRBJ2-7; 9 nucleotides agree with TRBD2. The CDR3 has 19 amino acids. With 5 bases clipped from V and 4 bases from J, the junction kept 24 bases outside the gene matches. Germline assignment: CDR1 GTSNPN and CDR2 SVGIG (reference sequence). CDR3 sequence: CAWDPRASGTLRTYYEQYF. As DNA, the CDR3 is TGTGCCTGGGACCCACGGGCTAGCGGGACTCTACGAACTTATTACGAGCAGTACTTC.

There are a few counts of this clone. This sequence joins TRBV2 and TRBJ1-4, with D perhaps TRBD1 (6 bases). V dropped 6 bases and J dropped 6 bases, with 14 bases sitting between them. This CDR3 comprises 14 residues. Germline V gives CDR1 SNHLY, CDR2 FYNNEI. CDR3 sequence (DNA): TGTGCCAGCAGACGCAGGGGATCGGATGAAAAACTGTTTTTT. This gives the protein CASRRRGSDEKLFF. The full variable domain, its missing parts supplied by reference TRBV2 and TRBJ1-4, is EPEVTQTPSHQVTQMGQEVILRCVPISNHLYFYWYRQILGQKVEFLVSFYNNEISEKSEIFDDQFSVERPDGSNFTLKIRSTKLEDSAMYFCASRRRGSDEKLFFGSGTQLSVL.

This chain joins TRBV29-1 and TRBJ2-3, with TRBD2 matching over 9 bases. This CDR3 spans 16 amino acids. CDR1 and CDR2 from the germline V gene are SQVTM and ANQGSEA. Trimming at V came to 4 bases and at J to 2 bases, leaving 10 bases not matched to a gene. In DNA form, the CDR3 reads TGCAGCGTTGCCCGGCCCGGGACTAGCAACACAGATACGCAGTATTTT. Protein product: CSVARPGTSNTDTQYF.

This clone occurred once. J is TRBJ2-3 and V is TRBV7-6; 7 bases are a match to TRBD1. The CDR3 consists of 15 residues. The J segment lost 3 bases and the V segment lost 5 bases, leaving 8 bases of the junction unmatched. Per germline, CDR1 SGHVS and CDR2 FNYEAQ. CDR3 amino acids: CASSPRTGLTDTQYF. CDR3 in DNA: TGTGCCAGCAGCCCCCGGACAGGCTTGACAGATACGCAGTATTTT.

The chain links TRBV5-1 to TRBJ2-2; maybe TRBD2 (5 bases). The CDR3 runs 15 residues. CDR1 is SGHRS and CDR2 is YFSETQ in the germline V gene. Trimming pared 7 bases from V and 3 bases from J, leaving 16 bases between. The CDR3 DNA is TGCGCCAGCGTGGGAGTCTACTCTGACACCGGGGAGCTGTTTTTT. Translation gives CASVGVYSDTGELFF.

CDR3 protein: CASSRAQGYEQYF. In nucleotides, the CDR3 is TGTGCCAGCTCACGGGCCCAGGGGTACGAGCAGTACTTC. This chain uses TRBV18 with TRBJ2-7, with D maybe TRBD1 (6 bases). The CDR3 contains 13 residues. The V and J ends lost 4 bases and 4 bases respectively, with 11 bases between them. Per germline, CDR1 KGHSH and CDR2 LQKENI.

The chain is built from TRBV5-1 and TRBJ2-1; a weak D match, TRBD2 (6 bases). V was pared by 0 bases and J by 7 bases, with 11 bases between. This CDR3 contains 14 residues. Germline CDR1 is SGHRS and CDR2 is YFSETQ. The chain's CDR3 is CASSLGTAGNEQFF. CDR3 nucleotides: TGCGCCAGCAGCTTGGGGACGGCGGGGAATGAGCAGTTCTTC.

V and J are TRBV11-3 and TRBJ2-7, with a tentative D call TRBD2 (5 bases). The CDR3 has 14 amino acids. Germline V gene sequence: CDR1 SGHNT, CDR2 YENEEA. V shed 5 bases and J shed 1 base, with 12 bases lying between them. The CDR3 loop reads CASSAGPASYEQYF. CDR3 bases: TGTGCCAGCAGCGCGGGTCCCGCTTCCTACGAGCAGTACTTC. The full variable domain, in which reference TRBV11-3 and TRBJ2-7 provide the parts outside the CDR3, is EAGVVQSPRYKIIEKKQPVAFWCNPISGHNTLYWYLQNLGQGPELLIRYENEEAVDDSQLPKDRFSAERLKGVDSTLKIQPAELGDSAVYLCASSAGPASYEQYFGPGTRLTVT.

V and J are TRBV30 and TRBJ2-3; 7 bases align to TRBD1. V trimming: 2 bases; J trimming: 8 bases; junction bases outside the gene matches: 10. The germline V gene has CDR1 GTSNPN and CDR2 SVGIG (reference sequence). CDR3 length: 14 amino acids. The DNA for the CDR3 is TGTGCCTGGAGTTCTACAGGGGCTTACGGTACGCAGTATTTT. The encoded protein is CAWSSTGAYGTQYF.

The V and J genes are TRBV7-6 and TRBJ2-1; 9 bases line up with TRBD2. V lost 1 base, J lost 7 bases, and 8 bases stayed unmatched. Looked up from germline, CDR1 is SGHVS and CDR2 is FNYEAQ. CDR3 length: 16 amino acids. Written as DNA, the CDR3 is TGTGCCAGCAGCTTAGAGTTAGCGGGAGTGCGAAATGAGCAGTTCTTC. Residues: CASSLELAGVRNEQFF.

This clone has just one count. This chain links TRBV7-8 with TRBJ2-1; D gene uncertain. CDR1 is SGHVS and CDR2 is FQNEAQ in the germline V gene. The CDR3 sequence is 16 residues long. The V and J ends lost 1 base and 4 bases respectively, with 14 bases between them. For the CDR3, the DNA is TGTGCCAGCAGCTTAGAACCGGAGAGTTTTTACAATGAGCAGTTCTTC. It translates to CASSLEPESFYNEQFF.

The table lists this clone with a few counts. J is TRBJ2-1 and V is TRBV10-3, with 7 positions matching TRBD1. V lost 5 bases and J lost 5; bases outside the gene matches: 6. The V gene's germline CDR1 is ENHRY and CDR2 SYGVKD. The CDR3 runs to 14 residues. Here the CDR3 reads CAISPGTADNEQFF. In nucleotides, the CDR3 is TGTGCCATCAGTCCCGGGACAGCGGACAATGAGCAGTTCTTC.

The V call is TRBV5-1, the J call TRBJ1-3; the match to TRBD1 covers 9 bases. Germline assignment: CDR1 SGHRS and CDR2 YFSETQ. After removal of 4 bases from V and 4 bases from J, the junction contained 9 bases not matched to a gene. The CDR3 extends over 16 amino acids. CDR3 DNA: TGCGCCAGCAGCCCAGGGACAGGGAGTAAGGGAAACACCATATATTTT. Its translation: CASSPGTGSKGNTIYF.

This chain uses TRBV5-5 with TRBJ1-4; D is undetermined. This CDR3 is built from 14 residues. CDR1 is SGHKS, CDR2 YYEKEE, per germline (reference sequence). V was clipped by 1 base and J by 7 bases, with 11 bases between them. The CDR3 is CASSLRHEIEKLFF. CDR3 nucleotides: TGTGCCAGCAGCTTGCGTCATGAGATTGAAAAACTGTTTTTT.

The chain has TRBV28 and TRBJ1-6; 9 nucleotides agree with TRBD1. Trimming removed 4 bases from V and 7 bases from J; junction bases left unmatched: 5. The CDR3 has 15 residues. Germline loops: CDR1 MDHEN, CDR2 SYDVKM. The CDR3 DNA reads TGTGCCAGCAGTTCTCCGGGACAGGGCAATTCACCCCTCCACTTT. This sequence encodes CASSSPGQGNSPLHF.

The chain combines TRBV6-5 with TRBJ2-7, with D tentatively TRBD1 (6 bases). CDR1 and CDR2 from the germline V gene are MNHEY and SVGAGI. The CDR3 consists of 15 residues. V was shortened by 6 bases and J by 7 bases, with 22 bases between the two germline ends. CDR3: CASSQEWTETGEQYV. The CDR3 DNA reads TGTGCCAGCAGCCAAGAGTGGACAGAAACGGGGGAGCAGTACGTC.

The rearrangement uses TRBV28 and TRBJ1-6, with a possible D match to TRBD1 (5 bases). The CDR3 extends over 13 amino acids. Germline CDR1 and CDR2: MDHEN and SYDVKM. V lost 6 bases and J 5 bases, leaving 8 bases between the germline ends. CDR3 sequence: CASRPGHNSPLHF. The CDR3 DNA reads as TGTGCCAGCAGACCAGGGCATAATTCACCCCTCCACTTT.

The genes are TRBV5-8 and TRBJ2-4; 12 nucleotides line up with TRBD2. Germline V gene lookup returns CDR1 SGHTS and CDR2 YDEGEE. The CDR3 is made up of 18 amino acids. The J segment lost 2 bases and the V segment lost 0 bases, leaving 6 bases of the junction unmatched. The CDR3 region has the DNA TGTGCCAGCAGCTTGGAAGGACTAGCGGGGTACTCCAAAAACATTCAGTACTTC. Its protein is CASSLEGLAGYSKNIQYF.